This T cell receptor (beta chain) was found in a study of patients and donors after allogeneic stem cell transplantation. Germline V lookup: CDR1 DFQATT, CDR2 SNEGSKA (reference sequence). The CDR3 loop spans 11 amino acids. V was pared by 6 bases and J by 7 bases, with 10 bases between. This clonotype has a handful of counts. TCRdb processed the RT-PCR reads anew with MiXCR; each CDR3 protein has one entry. The sample shows 390,000 or so distinct CDR3 sequences, 16% of them seen only once. This sequence was found in a human donor who was either an allogeneic HSCT recipient or a stem cell or donor lymphocyte infusion donor (not recorded which). It is not recorded whose cells these are; they may come from a transplant donor. V usage is TRBV20-1 and J usage is TRBJ1-3; D unresolved. Sequenced: blood, either unsorted or a sorted T cell fraction (not recorded which). The CDR3 here is CSALRTNTIYF. For the CDR3, the DNA is TGCAGTGCGCTTCGGACCAACACCATATATTTT.